This TCR beta chain stems from a study of blood T cell repertoires in COVID-19. Across the study: Italy, Spain and the United States were the sources of the convalescent and acute COVID-19 samples.

The germline CDR1 and CDR2 sequences are GTSNPN and SVGIG (reference sequence). V lost 0 bases and J lost 7; bases outside the gene matches: 14. This CDR3 region has 17 residues. The authors' processing: Reference gene primer amplification in the assay estimated nucleated cell counts. TCRdb keeps only in-frame clones here, not all; method: immunoSEQ multiplex PCR. Clone size and the V and J calls come from that table; the DNA yielded D and trimming. The data contain 110,000 to 150,000 clones, 80% of them seen just once; the ten biggest clones take up roughly 3.6%. The sample consisted of peripheral blood. V gene TRBV30 combines with J gene TRBJ2-1; the match to TRBD2 covers 8 bases. The clonotype was recovered from a man aged 65 to 85 who had recovered from COVID-19. Written as DNA, the CDR3 is TGTGCCTGGAGTGTACGACCGGGACTAGTTGGGTGGAATGAGCAGTTCTTC. Translated: CAWSVRPGLVGWNEQFF.